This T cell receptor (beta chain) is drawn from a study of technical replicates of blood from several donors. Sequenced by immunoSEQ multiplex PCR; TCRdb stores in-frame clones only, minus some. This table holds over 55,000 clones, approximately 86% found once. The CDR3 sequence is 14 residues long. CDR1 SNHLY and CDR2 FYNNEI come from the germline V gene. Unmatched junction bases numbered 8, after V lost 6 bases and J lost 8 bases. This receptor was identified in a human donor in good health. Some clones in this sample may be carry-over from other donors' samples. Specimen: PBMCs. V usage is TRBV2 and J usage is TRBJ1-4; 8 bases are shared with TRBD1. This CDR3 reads CASRVTGGVEKLFF. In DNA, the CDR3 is TGTGCCAGCAGAGTAACAGGGGGTGTAGAAAAACTGTTTTTT.